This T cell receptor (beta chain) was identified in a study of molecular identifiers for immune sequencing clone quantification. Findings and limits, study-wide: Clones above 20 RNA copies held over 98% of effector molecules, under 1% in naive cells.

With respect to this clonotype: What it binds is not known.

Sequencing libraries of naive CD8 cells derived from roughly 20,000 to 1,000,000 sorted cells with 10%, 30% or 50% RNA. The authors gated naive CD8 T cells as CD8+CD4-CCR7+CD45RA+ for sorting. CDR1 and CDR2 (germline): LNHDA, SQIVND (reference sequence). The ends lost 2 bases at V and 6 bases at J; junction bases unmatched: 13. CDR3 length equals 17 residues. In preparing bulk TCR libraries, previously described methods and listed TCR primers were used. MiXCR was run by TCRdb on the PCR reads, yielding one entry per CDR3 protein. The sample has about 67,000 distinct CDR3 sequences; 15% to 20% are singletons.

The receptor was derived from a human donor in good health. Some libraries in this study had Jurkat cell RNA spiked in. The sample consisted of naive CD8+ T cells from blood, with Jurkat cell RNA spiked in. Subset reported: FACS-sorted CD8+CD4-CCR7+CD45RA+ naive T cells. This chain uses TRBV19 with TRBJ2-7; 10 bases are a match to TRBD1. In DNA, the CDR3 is TGTGCCAGTAGTATAAATCCCACCGGGACAGGGGTCGGCGAGCAGTACTTC. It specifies CASSINPTGTGVGEQYF.